Following are 26 T cell receptor beta chains from one sample sequenced in a study of breast tumors, draining lymph nodes, adjacent tissues. TCRdb called the multiplex PCR reads again in MiXCR, with one record for every CDR3 protein. Here the sample spans about 200,000 distinct CDR3 sequences, under 40% being singletons. Samples came from axillary lymph nodes draining the breast cancer. The specimen sequenced was axillary lymph node tissue. These receptors all stem from a female donor with breast cancer. Some clones in this sample may be carry-over from other donors' samples.

To note about this clonotype: Possible read error: a much larger clone is one base away. CDR3 sequence: CASSPKGDTGGLFF. The DNA for the CDR3 is TGTGCCAGCAGCCCAAAGGGGGATACCGGGGGGCTGTTTTTT. V usage is TRBV7-2 and J usage is TRBJ2-2, with D perhaps assigned TRBD1 or TRBD2 (6 bases each). This CDR3 comprises 14 residues. Per germline, CDR1 SGHTA and CDR2 FQGNSA. The whole variable domain, remainder taken from reference TRBV7-2 and TRBJ2-2, is GAGVSQSPSNKVTEKGKDVELRCDPISGHTALYWYRQSLGQGLEFLIYFQGNSAPDKSGLPSDRFSAERTGGSVSTLTIQRTQQEDSAVYLCASSPKGDTGGLFFGEGSRLTVL.

This clonotype was counted ten times or more. DNA of the CDR3: TGTGCCAGCAGCTTAGTAGCGGGGGGTAACACCGGGGAGCTGTTTTTT. Residues: CASSLVAGGNTGELFF. The V call is TRBV7-2, the J call TRBJ2-2; the match to TRBD2 covers 10 bases. The J segment lost 2 bases and the V segment lost 1 base, leaving 1 base of the junction unmatched. Per germline, CDR1 SGHTA and CDR2 FQGNSA. This CDR3 comprises 16 residues.

The chain carries TRBV28 and TRBJ2-5, with TRBD2 matching 7 bases. V dropped 5 bases and J dropped 4; count of bases not matched to a gene: 16. CDR3 length: 17 amino acids. Germline V gives CDR1 MDHEN, CDR2 SYDVKM. CDR3 DNA: TGTGCCAGCAGTGCCCCCCGTGGCGGGAGACTTAGAGAGACCCAGTACTTC. This sequence encodes CASSAPRGGRLRETQYF. Full variable domain (outside the CDR3, taken from reference TRBV28 and TRBJ2-5): DVKVTQSSRYLVKRTGEKVFLECVQDMDHENMFWYRQDPGLGLRLIYFSYDVKMKEKGDIPEGYSVSREKKERFSLILESASTNQTSMYLCASSAPRGGRLRETQYFGPGTRLLVL.

This clonotype was detected many times. This chain links TRBV19 with TRBJ2-1, with D unclear. The ends were cut back, 3 bases at V and 4 bases at J, with 4 bases in the middle. Germline V gives CDR1 LNHDA, CDR2 SQIVND (reference sequence). The CDR3 runs to 12 residues. The DNA of the CDR3 is TGTGCCAGTAGTATGGGATACAATGAGCAGTTCTTC. It specifies CASSMGYNEQFF.

This clonotype was recorded at least ten times. The rearrangement uses TRBV11-3 and TRBJ1-4, with D possibly TRBD1 on 6 matching bases. Germline lookup yields CDR1 SGHNT and CDR2 YENEEA. Trimming stripped 5 bases from V and 5 bases from J, with 12 bases between. This CDR3 has 14 amino acids. CDR3 region: CASSHYGGNEKLFF. The DNA for the CDR3 is TGTGCCAGCAGCCATTACGGGGGCAATGAAAAACTGTTTTTT.

The chain couples TRBV2 to TRBJ1-5, with D uncertain. The germline gives CDR1 SNHLY, CDR2 FYNNEI. Between the trimmed V and J ends, which lost 7 bases and 0 bases, there was a span of 10 bases. The CDR3 has 14 residues. As DNA, the CDR3 is TGTGCCAGCACCTCGGATAATAGCAATCAGCCCCAGCATTTT. Translated, it gives CASTSDNSNQPQHF.

V is TRBV24-1 and J is TRBJ2-3, with 10 bases that match TRBD1. J was trimmed by 6 bases and V by 3 bases; bases with no gene match: 17. The CDR3 runs 19 residues. Per germline, CDR1 KGHDR and CDR2 SFDVKD. The CDR3 here is CATSDSSGGQGLGYDTQYF. The CDR3 DNA follows: TGTGCCACCAGTGATAGCTCTGGGGGACAGGGGTTAGGTTACGATACGCAGTATTTT.

This clonotype was counted a few times. A read error is possible here, since a much larger clone lies one base away. The genes are TRBV11-2 and TRBJ2-7; D possibly uses TRBD1 or TRBD2 (5 bases each). The CDR3 is 12 amino acids. Germline values: CDR1 SGHAT, CDR2 FQNNGV. The CDR3 bases are TGTGCCAGCAGCTTGCACCCGGGACCAATCCACTTC. Its translation: CASSLHPGPIHF.

The chain uses TRBV7-2 and TRBJ2-3; D remains ambiguous. This CDR3 comprises 13 residues. Germline V lookup: CDR1 SGHTA, CDR2 FQGNSA. V was trimmed by 3 bases and J by 11 bases, leaving 15 bases between them. CDR3 coding DNA: TGTGCCAGCAGCTTTGGCCTCCACAATGAGCAGTATTTT. Encoded protein: CASSFGLHNEQYF. The variable domain in full, with the rest retrieved from reference TRBV7-2 and TRBJ2-3, is GAGVSQSPSNKVTEKGKDVELRCDPISGHTALYWYRQSLGQGLEFLIYFQGNSAPDKSGLPSDRFSAERTGGSVSTLTIQRTQQEDSAVYLCASSFGLHNEQYFGPGTRLTVL.

This clonotype has ten or more counts. This chain connects TRBV20-1 to TRBJ1-2, with D tentatively TRBD1 (6 bases). The CDR3 runs to 14 residues. V lost 4 bases and J 0 bases, leaving 12 bases between the germline ends. The germline gives CDR1 DFQATT, CDR2 SNEGSKA (reference sequence). CDR3 sequence (DNA): TGCAGTGCTACCCCACAGGGTCCTAACTATGGCTACACCTTC. It specifies CSATPQGPNYGYTF.

This clonotype showed up many times. The rearrangement links TRBV11-2 to TRBJ2-7, with 7 bases that match TRBD1. The CDR3 consists of 13 residues. The J segment lost 3 bases and the V segment lost 3 bases, leaving 2 bases of the junction unmatched. Germline CDR1 is SGHAT and CDR2 is FQNNGV. CDR3 loop: CASSFRGNYEQYF. In DNA form, the CDR3 reads TGTGCCAGCAGCTTCAGGGGGAACTACGAGCAGTACTTC.

As for this clonotype: A much larger clone differs by one base, so this may be a read error. The chain is built from TRBV7-4 and TRBJ2-1; D gene ambiguous. Deletions cut 1 base from V and 2 bases from J, with 9 bases between. The length of the CDR3 is 15 residues. Per the germline V gene, CDR1 is SGHVT and CDR2 is SQSDAQ. The CDR3 region is CASSLDGRTYNEQFF. DNA of the CDR3: TGTGCCAGCAGCTTAGACGGTAGGACCTACAATGAGCAGTTCTTC.

This clonotype occurred many times. The chain uses TRBV3-1 and TRBJ2-3; TRBD1 aligns across 8 bases. CDR1 and CDR2 (germline): LGHDT, YNNKEL (reference sequence). Germline trimming cut 3 bases from V and 4 bases from J; bases unmatched to any gene: 9. The CDR3 consists of 16 residues. CDR3 DNA: TGTGCCAGCAGCCACCGGCCACAGGGGGAGGCAGATACGCAGTATTTT. It translates to CASSHRPQGEADTQYF.

This clonotype has a count of ten or more. This chain's CDR3 is CASSPGMDSPLHF. CDR3 sequence (DNA): TGTGCCAGCAGTCCGGGAATGGATTCACCCCTCCACTTT. The chain employs TRBV12-3 or TRBV12-4 and TRBJ1-6; D uncertain. The CDR3 contains 13 residues. V lost 5 bases, J lost 8 bases, and 10 bases lay in between.

V gene TRBV18 combines with J gene TRBJ1-4; D is unresolved. Trimming shortened V by 4 bases and J by 0 bases, and 9 bases separated the two germline ends. The CDR3 has 15 amino acids. The germline gives CDR1 KGHSH, CDR2 LQKENI. The CDR3 is CASSRAVSTNEKLFF. The DNA of the CDR3 is TGTGCCAGCTCACGGGCAGTATCAACTAATGAAAAACTGTTTTTT.

As regards this clonotype: Sequence at one end of the junction differs from germline and may be a read error. This chain links TRBV12-3 or TRBV12-4 with TRBJ2-7; 10 bases match TRBD1. The CDR3 sequence is 14 residues long. DNA for the CDR3: TGTGCCAGCAGTTCCACCGGGACAGGGGACGAGGAGTACTTC. Residues: CASSSTGTGDEEYF.

This clonotype has at least ten counts. The chain carries TRBV4-1 and TRBJ2-7, with 13 bases matching TRBD2. Germline CDR1 and CDR2: MGHRA and YSYEKL. The junction had 2 bases not matched to a gene; V was cut back by 4 bases and J by 2 bases. This CDR3 is 15 amino acids long. CDR3 region: CASSPTSGRAYEQYF. The CDR3 DNA follows: TGCGCCAGCAGCCCCACTAGCGGGAGGGCCTACGAGCAGTACTTC.

To note about this clonotype: The CDR3 ends on some other residue instead of the conserved phenylalanine or tryptophan, so this is likely a read error. The chain joins TRBV20-1 to TRBJ2-7; 9 positions match TRBD1. This CDR3 comprises 13 residues. V trimming: 5 bases; J trimming: 5 bases; junction bases outside the gene matches: 7. Germline CDR1 is DFQATT and CDR2 is SNEGSKA (reference sequence). The CDR3 bases are TGCAGTGCTCTCGGGACAGGGCTTGACGAGCAGTACCTC. This translates into CSALGTGLDEQYL.

Concerning this clonotype itself: Being one base from a much bigger clone, this may be a read error. The J gene is TRBJ2-3, the V gene TRBV7-3, with D maybe TRBD1 (5 bases). The J call is uncertain, as TRBJ1-5 better fits the DNA end. CDR1 and CDR2 (germline): SGHTA, FQGTGA. This CDR3 region has 15 residues. The CDR3 here is CASSLGSSGADTQHF. The CDR3 bases are TGTGCCAGCAGCTTAGGGTCTAGCGGGGCAGATACGCAGCATTTT.

The V and J genes are TRBV5-1 and TRBJ1-4; 7 nucleotides agree with TRBD1. The ends lost 3 bases at V and 5 bases at J; junction bases unmatched: 4. CDR3 length: 14 residues. The germline CDR1 and CDR2 sequences are SGHRS and YFSETQ. CDR3 amino acids: CASSWGQINEKLFF. CDR3 nucleotides: TGCGCCAGCAGCTGGGGACAGATAAATGAAAAACTGTTTTTT.

This clonotype came up once. The V and J genes are TRBV12-3 or TRBV12-4 and TRBJ1-4; possibly TRBD1 for D (6 bases). The V end was cut by 6 bases, the J end by 6 bases, with 20 bases between. The CDR3 totals 16 residues. DNA of the CDR3: TGTGCCAGCAGGGAGACAGGCTCTGGAAACCATGAAAAACTGTTTTTT. The encoded protein is CASRETGSGNHEKLFF.

This clonotype was detected many times. The chain carries TRBV2 and TRBJ2-2; no clear D. From germline, CDR1 is SNHLY and CDR2 FYNNEI. The V end was cut by 4 bases, the J end by 0 bases, with 6 bases between. This CDR3 contains 14 residues. The CDR3 spells CASSGLANTGELFF. DNA of the CDR3: TGTGCCAGCAGTGGGCTGGCGAACACCGGGGAGCTGTTTTTT.

The CDR3 nucleotides read TGCAGTGCCCCAGGGCGGCAGAAACGGAATGAGCAGTTCTTC. Its translation is CSAPGRQKRNEQFF. This chain uses TRBV20-1 with TRBJ2-1; perhaps TRBD1 as D (5 bases). Looked up from germline, CDR1 is DFQATT and CDR2 is SNEGSKA (reference sequence). The CDR3 length is 14 residues. V gave up 6 bases and J gave up 7 bases, with 19 bases separating them.

This clonotype has a count of ten or more. The chain couples TRBV25-1 to TRBJ2-7, with 8 bases lining up with TRBD1. The trim removed 5 bases at V and 3 bases at J, leaving 3 bases unmatched. This CDR3 contains 13 residues. CDR1 is MGHDK, CDR2 SYGVNS, per germline. The CDR3 reads CASSKDRDYEQYF. CDR3 DNA: TGTGCCAGCAGTAAGGACAGGGACTACGAGCAGTACTTC.

This clonotype was seen only once. CDR3 residues: CSAYTSGGAKTQYF. CDR3 sequence (DNA): TGCAGTGCCTATACTAGCGGGGGGGCGAAGACCCAGTACTTC. V gene TRBV20-1 combines with J gene TRBJ2-5; TRBD2 matches 13 bases. The germline V gene encodes CDR1 DFQATT and CDR2 SNEGSKA (reference sequence). After removal of 6 bases from V and 6 bases from J, the junction contained 7 bases not matched to a gene. This CDR3 spans 14 amino acids.

This chain uses TRBV2 with TRBJ1-5; unclear D gene. CDR1 and CDR2 (germline): SNHLY, FYNNEI. Trimming left V 5 bases short and J 10 bases short, with 18 bases between. This CDR3 spans 14 amino acids. The CDR3 is CASSYSGPQDPQHF. The CDR3 DNA is TGTGCCAGCAGTTACTCCGGACCCCAGGATCCCCAGCATTTT. Full variable domain (missing parts from reference TRBV2 and TRBJ1-5): EPEVTQTPSHQVTQMGQEVILRCVPISNHLYFYWYRQILGQKVEFLVSFYNNEISEKSEIFDDQFSVERPDGSNFTLKIRSTKLEDSAMYFCASSYSGPQDPQHFGDGTRLSIL.